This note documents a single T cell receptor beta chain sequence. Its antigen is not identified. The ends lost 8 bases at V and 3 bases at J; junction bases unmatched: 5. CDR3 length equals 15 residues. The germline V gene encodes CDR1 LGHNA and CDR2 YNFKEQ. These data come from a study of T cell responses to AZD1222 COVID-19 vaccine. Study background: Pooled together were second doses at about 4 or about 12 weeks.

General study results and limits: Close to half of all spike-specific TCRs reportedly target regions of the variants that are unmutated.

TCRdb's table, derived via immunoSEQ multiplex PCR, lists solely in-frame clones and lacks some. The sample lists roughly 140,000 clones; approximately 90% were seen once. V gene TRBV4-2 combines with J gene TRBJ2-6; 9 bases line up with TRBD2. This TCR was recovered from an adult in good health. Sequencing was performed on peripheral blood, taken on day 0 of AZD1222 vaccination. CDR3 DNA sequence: TGTGCCAGCTCCTTAGCGGGAGTTGGGGCCAACGTCCTGACTTTC. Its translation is CASSLAGVGANVLTF.